This T cell receptor (beta chain) was profiled in a study of technical replicates of blood from four donors. Using immunoSEQ multiplex PCR, the repertoire was profiled, and TCRdb retains in-frame clones only, with some absent. Here the sample spans about 84,000 clones, less than 95% being singletons. The sequenced sample was T cells isolated from PBMCs. This sequence was found in a human donor in good health.

Here the CDR3 reads CASSSAGGGETEAFF. CDR3 DNA sequence: TGTGCCAGCAGCTCAGCCGGAGGCGGGGAAACTGAAGCTTTCTTT. The chain is built from TRBV5-4 and TRBJ1-1, with D uncertain. V was clipped by 3 bases and J by 5 bases, with 17 bases between them. The CDR3 runs 15 residues. The germline V gene encodes CDR1 SGHNT and CDR2 YYREEE (reference sequence).